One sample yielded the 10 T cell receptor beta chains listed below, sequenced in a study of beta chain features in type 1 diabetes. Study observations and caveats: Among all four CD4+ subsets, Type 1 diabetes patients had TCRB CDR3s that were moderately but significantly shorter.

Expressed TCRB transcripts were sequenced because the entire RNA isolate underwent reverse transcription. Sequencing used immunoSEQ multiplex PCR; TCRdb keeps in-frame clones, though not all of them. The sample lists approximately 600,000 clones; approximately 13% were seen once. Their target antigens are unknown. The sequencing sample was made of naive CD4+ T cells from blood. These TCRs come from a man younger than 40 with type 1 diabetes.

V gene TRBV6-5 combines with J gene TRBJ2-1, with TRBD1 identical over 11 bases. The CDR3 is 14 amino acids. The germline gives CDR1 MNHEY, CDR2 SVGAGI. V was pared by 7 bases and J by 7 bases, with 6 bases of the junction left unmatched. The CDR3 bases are TGTGCCAGCATCCCGGACAGGGGGCGTAATGAGCAGTTCTTC. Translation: CASIPDRGRNEQFF.

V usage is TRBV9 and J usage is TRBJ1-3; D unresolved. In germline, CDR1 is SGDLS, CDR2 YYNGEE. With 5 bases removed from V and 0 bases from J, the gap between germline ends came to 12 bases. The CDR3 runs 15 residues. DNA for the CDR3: TGTGCCAGCAGAAGAGGAGACTCCTCTGGAAACACCATATATTTT. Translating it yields CASRRGDSSGNTIYF.

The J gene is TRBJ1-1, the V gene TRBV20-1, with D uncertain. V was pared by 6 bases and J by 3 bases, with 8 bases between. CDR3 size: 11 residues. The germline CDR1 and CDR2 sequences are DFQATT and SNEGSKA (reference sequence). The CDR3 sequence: CSAASYTEAFF. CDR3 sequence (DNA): TGCAGTGCCGCCTCTTACACTGAAGCTTTCTTT.

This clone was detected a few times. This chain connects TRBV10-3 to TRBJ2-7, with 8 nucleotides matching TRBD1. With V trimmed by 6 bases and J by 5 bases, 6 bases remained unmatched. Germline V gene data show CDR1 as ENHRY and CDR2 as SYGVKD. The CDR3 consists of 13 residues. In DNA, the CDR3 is TGTGCCATCAGGGAGACAGGGGTAAACGAGCAGTACTTC. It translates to CAIRETGVNEQYF.

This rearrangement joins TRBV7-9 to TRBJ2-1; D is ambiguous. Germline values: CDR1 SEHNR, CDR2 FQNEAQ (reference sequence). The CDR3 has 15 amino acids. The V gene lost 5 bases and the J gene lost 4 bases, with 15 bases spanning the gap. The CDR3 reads CASSPRETHYNEQFF. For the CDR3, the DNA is TGTGCCAGCAGCCCCCGCGAGACTCATTACAATGAGCAGTTCTTC.

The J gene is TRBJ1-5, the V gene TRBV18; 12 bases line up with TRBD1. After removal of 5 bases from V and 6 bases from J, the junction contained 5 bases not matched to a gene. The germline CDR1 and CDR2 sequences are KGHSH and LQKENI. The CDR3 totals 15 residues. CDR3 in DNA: TGTGCCAGCTCAGAGGGACAGGGGGCAGGTCAGCCCCAGCATTTT. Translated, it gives CASSEGQGAGQPQHF.

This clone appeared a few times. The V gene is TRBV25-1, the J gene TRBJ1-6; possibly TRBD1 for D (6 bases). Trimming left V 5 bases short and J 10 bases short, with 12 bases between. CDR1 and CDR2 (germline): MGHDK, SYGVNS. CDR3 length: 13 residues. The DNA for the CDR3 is TGTGCCAGCAGTTCCCCAACAGGGTCACCCCTCCACTTT. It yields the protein CASSSPTGSPLHF. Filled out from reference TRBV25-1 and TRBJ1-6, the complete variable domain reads EADIYQTPRYLVIGTGKKITLECSQTMGHDKMYWYQQDPGMELHLIHYSYGVNSTEKGDLSSESTVSRIRTEHFPLTLESARPSHTSQYLCASSSPTGSPLHFGNGTRLTVT.

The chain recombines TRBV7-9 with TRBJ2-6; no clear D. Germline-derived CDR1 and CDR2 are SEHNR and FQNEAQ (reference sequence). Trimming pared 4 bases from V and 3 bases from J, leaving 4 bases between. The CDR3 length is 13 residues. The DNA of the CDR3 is TGTGCCAGCAGCTCTGGTGGGGCCAACGTCCTGACTTTC. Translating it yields CASSSGGANVLTF.

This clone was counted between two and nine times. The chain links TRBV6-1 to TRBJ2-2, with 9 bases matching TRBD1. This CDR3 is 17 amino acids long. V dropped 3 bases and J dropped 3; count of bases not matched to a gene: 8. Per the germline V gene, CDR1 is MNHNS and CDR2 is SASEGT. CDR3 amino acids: CASSDTGTGLYTGELFF. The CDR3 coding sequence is TGTGCCAGCAGTGACACCGGGACAGGGTTATACACCGGGGAGCTGTTTTTT.

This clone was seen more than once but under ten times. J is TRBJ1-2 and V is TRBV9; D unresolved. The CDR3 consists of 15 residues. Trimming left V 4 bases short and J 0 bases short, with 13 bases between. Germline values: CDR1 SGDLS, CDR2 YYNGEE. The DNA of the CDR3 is TGTGCCAGCAGCTCCCCCGGACTAGCTAACTATGGCTACACCTTC. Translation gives CASSSPGLANYGYTF.